The 7 T cell receptor beta chains below all came from one sample that was sequenced in a study of blood T cells in healthy people across ages. Combining a sample-barcoded 5' primer with a J-beta primer mix, a second PCR ran for roughly 7 to 11 cycles. TCRdb fed the 5' RACE reads into MiXCR, producing one record per CDR3 protein. The table includes around 670,000 distinct CDR3 sequences, about 30% detected once. The source material was blood. The receptors shown here come from a woman of 80 years or more in good health.

CDR3 residues: CASRLTSGGLYNERYF. In DNA form, the CDR3 reads TGCGCCAGCCGGTTGACTAGCGGGGGGCTATACAATGAGCGGTACTTC. J is TRBJ2-5 and V is TRBV4-1; 13 nucleotides agree with TRBD2. V was clipped by 8 bases and J by 13 bases; unmatched bases: 19. The CDR3 extends over 16 amino acids. Germline V gives CDR1 MGHRA, CDR2 YSYEKL.

This clonotype was seen ten or more times. The rearrangement joins TRBV11-2 to TRBJ2-3; D gene uncertain. Germline V gives CDR1 SGHAT, CDR2 FQNNGV. The CDR3 contains 13 residues. The V and J ends lost 5 bases and 8 bases respectively, with 14 bases between them. As DNA, the CDR3 is TGTGCCAGCAGCCCGAACCTCTCTGGTACGCAGTATTTT. Translating it yields CASSPNLSGTQYF.

The chain joins TRBV30 to TRBJ2-5; D not certain. The CDR3 extends over 11 amino acids. Trimming removed 4 bases at V and 5 bases at J, with 8 bases between. CDR1 and CDR2 (germline): GTSNPN, SVGIG (reference sequence). Here the CDR3 reads CAWTARETQYF. The CDR3 DNA is TGTGCCTGGACAGCCCGGGAGACCCAGTACTTC.

This chain uses TRBV9 with TRBJ2-3; 7 bases map to TRBD2. Germline lookup yields CDR1 SGDLS and CDR2 YYNGEE. V shed 0 bases, J shed 2 bases, and the junction held 6 bases outside the gene matches. This CDR3 spans 16 amino acids. The CDR3 DNA follows: TGTGCCAGCAGCGTAGCGAGCGGGGCGTTCACAGATACGCAGTATTTT. Its translation: CASSVASGAFTDTQYF.

The genes are TRBV2 and TRBJ1-2; 8 bases fit TRBD1. The CDR3 contains 14 residues. J was trimmed by 5 bases and V by 8 bases; bases with no gene match: 10. Germline V gene data show CDR1 as SNHLY and CDR2 as FYNNEI. The CDR3 loop is CASLWTGISYGYTF. The CDR3 region has the DNA TGTGCCAGCTTATGGACAGGGATTAGTTATGGCTACACCTTC.

The chain has TRBV4-3 and TRBJ1-3; D ambiguous. Germline V gene lookup returns CDR1 LGHNA and CDR2 YSLEER. CDR3 length: 17 amino acids. Between the trimmed V and J ends, which lost 0 bases and 0 bases, there was a span of 12 bases. Written as DNA, the CDR3 is TGCGCCAGCAGCCAAGACCCGGTGGGCAGCTCTGGAAACACCATATATTTT. It encodes CASSQDPVGSSGNTIYF.

This clonotype was seen at least ten times. The V gene is TRBV10-3, the J gene TRBJ2-5; unclear D gene. V lost 0 bases and J lost 5, with 10 bases in between. The CDR3 spans 14 residues. The germline gives CDR1 ENHRY, CDR2 SYGVKD. CDR3 residues: CAISESGRVETQYF. Here the CDR3 DNA reads TGTGCCATCAGTGAGTCCGGGCGAGTGGAGACCCAGTACTTC.